This T cell receptor beta chain is drawn from a study of blood T cell repertoires in COVID-19. Study summary: Material from acute and convalescent COVID-19 was sourced from the United States, Italy and Spain.

Produced via immunoSEQ multiplex PCR; TCRdb's table is partial and in-frame only. The table lists under 300,000 clones, around 85% of them singletons. From germline, CDR1 is SNHLY and CDR2 FYNNEI. The CDR3 extends over 17 amino acids. Between the trimmed V and J ends, which lost 0 bases and 7 bases, there was a span of 18 bases. Material for sequencing was peripheral blood. This chain connects TRBV2 to TRBJ2-2; a possible D gene is TRBD1 (5 bases). This receptor was identified in an older woman with active or convalescent COVID-19. Here the CDR3 DNA reads TGTGCCAGCAGTGAAGCTGGACCAAGGGTGGGGCGCGGGGAGCTGTTTTTT. This encodes CASSEAGPRVGRGELFF.